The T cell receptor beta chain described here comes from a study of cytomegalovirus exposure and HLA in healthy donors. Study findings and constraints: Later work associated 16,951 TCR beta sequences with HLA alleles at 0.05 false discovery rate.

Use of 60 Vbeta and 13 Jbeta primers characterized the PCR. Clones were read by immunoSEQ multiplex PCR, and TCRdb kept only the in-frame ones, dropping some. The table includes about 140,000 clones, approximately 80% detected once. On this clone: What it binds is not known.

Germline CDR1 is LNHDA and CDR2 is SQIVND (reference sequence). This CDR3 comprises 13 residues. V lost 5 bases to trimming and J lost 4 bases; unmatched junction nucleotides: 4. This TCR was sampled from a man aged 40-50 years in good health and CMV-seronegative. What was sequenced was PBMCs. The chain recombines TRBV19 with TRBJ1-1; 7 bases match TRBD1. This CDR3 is CASSVQGGTEAFF. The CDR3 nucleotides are TGTGCCAGTAGTGTTCAGGGGGGCACTGAAGCTTTCTTT.